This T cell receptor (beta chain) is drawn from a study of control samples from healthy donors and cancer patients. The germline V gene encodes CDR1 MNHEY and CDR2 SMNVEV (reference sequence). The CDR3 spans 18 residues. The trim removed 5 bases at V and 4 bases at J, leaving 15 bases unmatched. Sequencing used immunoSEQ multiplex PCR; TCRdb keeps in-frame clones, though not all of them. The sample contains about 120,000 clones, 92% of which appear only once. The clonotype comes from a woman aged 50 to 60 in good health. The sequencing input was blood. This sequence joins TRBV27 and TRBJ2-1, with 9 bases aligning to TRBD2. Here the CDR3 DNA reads TGTGCCAGCAGTATACGGGCCCCACTAGCGGGCGATTACAATGAGCAGTTCTTC. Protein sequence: CASSIRAPLAGDYNEQFF.